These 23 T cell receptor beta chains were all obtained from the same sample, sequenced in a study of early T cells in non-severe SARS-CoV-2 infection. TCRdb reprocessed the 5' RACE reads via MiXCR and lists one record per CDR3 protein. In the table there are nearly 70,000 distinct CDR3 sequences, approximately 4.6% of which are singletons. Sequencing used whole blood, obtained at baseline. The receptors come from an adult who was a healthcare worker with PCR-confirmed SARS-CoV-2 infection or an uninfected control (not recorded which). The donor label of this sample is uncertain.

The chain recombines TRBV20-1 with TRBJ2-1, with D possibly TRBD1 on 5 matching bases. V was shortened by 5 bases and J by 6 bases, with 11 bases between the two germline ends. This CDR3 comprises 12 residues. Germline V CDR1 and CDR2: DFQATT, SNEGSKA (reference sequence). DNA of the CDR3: TGCAGTGCTGCAAGGGGCGGCAATGAGCAGTTCTTC. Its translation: CSAARGGNEQFF.

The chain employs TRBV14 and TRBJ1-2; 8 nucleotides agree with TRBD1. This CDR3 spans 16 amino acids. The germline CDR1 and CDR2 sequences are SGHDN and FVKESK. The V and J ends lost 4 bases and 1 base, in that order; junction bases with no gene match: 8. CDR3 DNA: TGTGCCAGCAGCCTACGAGGACAGGGCGGTAACTATGGCTACACCTTC. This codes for CASSLRGQGGNYGYTF.

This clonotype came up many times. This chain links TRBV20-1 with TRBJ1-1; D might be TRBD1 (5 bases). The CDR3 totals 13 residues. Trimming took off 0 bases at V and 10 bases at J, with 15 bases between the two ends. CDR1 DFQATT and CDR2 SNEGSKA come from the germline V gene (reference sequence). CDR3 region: CSARDSAGRLAFF. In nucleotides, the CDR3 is TGCAGTGCTAGAGATTCGGCGGGGCGCTTAGCTTTCTTT.

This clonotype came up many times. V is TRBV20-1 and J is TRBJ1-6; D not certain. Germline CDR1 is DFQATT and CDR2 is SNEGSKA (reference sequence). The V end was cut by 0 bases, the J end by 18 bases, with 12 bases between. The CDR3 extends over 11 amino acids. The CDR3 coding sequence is TGCAGTGCTAGAGATCCCGCAGGAGACCACTTT. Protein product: CSARDPAGDHF.

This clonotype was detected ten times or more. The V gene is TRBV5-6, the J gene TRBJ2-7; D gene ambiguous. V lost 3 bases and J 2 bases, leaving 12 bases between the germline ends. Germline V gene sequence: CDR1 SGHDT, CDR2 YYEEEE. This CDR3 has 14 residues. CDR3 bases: TGTGCCAGCAGCTCTACCGACGTAGCCTACGAGCAGTACTTC. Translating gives CASSSTDVAYEQYF.

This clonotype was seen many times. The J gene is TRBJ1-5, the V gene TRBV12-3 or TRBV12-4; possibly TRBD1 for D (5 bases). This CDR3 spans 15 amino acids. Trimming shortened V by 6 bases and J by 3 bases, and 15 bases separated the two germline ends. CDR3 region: CASSRQQFNNQPQHF. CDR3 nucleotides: TGTGCCAGCAGCAGACAGCAATTTAACAATCAGCCCCAGCATTTT.

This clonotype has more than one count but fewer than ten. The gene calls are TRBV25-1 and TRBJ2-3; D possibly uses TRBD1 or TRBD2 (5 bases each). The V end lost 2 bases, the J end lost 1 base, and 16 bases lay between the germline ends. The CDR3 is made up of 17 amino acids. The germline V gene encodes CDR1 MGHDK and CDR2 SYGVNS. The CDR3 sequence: CASSEANRDGGTDTQYF. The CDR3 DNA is TGTGCCAGCAGTGAAGCCAACCGGGACGGAGGCACAGATACGCAGTATTTT.

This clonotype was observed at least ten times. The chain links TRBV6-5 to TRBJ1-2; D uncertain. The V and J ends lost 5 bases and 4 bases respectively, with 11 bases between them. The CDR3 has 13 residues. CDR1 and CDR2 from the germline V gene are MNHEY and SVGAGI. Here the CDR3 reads CASSPVEGYGYTF. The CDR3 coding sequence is TGTGCCAGCAGTCCCGTGGAGGGCTATGGCTACACCTTC.

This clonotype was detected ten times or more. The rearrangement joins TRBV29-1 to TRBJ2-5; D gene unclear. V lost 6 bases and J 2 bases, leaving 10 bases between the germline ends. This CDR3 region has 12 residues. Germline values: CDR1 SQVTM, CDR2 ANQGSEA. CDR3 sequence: CSVRTDQETQYF. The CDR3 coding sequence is TGCAGCGTACGAACGGATCAAGAGACCCAGTACTTC.

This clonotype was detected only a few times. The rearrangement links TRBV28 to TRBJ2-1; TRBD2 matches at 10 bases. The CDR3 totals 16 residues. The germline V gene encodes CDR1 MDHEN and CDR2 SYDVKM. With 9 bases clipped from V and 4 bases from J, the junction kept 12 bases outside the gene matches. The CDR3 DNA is TGTGCCAGTTGGGACCCGAGCGGGGGGGAATACAATGAGCAGTTCTTC. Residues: CASWDPSGGEYNEQFF.

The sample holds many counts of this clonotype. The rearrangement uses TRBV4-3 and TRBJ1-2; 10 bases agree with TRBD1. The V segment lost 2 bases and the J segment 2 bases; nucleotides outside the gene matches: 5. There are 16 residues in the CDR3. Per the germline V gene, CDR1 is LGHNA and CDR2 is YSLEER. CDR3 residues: CASSQLGQGKNYGYTF. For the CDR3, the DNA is TGCGCCAGCAGCCAATTGGGACAGGGGAAAAACTATGGCTACACCTTC.

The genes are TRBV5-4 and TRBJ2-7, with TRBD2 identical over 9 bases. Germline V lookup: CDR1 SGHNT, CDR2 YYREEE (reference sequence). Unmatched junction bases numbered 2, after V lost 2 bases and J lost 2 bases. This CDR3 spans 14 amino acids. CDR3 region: CASSFAGGAYEQYF. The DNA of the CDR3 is TGTGCCAGCAGCTTTGCGGGGGGGGCCTACGAGCAGTACTTC.

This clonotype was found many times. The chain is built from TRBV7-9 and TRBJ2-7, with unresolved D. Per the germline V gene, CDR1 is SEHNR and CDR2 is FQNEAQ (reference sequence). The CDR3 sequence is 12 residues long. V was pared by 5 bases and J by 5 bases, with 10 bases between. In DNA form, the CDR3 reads TGTGCCAGCAGCATACGACAAAACGAGCAGTACTTC. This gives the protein CASSIRQNEQYF.

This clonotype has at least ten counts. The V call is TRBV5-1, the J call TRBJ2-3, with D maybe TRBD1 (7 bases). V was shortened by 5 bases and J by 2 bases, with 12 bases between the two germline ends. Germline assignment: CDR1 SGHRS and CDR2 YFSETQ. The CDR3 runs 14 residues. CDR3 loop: CASREGAPTDTQYF. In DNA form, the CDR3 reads TGCGCCAGCAGGGAGGGGGCCCCCACAGATACGCAGTATTTT.

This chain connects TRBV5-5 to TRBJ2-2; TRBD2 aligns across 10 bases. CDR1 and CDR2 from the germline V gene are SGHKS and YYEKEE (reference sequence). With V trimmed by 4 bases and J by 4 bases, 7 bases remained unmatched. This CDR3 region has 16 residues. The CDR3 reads CASSPTSGATTGELFF. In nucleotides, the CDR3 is TGTGCCAGCAGCCCTACTAGCGGGGCGACCACCGGGGAGCTGTTTTTT.

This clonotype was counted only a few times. The DNA for the CDR3 is TGTGCCACCTGGGACAGGGGGCGGTACGAGCAGTACTTC. Amino acid sequence: CATWDRGRYEQYF. V usage is TRBV28 and J usage is TRBJ2-7; 12 positions agree with TRBD1. Germline assignment: CDR1 MDHEN and CDR2 SYDVKM. CDR3 length equals 13 residues. V dropped 10 bases and J dropped 4; count of bases not matched to a gene: 5.

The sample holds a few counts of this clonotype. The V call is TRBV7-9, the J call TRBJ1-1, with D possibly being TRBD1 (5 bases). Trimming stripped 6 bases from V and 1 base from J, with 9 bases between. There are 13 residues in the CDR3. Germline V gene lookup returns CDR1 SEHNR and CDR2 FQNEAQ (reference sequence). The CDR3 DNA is TGTGCCAGCAGGTTCGGGGCGAACACTGAAGCTTTCTTT. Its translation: CASRFGANTEAFF.

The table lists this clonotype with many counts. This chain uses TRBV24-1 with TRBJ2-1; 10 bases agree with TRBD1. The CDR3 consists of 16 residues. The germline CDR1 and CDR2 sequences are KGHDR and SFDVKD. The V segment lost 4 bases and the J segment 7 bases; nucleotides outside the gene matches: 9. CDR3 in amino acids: CATSDLDRGATNEQFF. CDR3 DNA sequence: TGTGCCACCAGTGACTTGGACAGGGGGGCGACGAATGAGCAGTTCTTC.

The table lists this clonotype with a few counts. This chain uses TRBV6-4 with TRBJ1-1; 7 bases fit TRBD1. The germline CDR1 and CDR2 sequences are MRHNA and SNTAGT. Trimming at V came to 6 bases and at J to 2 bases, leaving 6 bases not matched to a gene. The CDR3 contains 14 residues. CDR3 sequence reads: CASSWDSRNTEAFF. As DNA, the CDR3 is TGTGCCAGCAGCTGGGACAGCCGAAACACTGAAGCTTTCTTT.

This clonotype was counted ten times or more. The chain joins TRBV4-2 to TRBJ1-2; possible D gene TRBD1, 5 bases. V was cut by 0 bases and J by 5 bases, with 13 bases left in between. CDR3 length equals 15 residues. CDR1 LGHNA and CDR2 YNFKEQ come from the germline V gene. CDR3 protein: CASSQDWAGGYGYTF. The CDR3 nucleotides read TGTGCCAGCAGCCAAGACTGGGCCGGGGGGTATGGCTACACCTTC.

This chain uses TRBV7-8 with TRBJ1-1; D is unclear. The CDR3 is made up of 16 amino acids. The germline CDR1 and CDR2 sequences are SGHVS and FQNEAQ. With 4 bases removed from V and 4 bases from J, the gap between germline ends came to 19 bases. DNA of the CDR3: TGTGCCAGCAGCTCCCGCCGGACTTACGGAGGCACTGAAGCTTTCTTT. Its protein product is CASSSRRTYGGTEAFF.

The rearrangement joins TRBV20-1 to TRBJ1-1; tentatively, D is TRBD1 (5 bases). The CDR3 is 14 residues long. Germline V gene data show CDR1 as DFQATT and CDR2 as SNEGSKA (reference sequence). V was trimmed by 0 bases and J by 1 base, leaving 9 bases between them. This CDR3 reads CSARDPGRNTEAFF. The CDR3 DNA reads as TGCAGTGCTAGAGATCCAGGGAGGAACACTGAAGCTTTCTTT.

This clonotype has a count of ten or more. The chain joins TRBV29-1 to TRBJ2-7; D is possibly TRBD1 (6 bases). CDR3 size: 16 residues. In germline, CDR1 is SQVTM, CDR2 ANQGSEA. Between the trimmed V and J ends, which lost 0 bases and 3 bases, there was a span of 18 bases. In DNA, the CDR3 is TGCAGCGTTGAAGAGGTGGGGGCACGGAGGATCTACGAGCAGTACTTC. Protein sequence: CSVEEVGARRIYEQYF.